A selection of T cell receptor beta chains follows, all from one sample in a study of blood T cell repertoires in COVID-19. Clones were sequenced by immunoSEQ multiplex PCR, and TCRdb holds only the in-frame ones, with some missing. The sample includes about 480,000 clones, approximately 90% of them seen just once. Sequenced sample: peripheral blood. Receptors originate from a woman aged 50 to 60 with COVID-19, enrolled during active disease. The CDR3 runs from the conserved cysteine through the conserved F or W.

CASREPNDYEQYF	TRBJ2-7	TRBV28
CASSPGLYGYTF	TRBJ1-2	TRBV14
CASSQGGLAGSTQYF	TRBJ2-3	TRBV3-1/TRBV3-2
CASSYSRLSGEKLFF	TRBJ1-4	TRBV6-2/TRBV6-3
CASSFVTGGAGANVLTF	TRBJ2-6	TRBV4-1
CASSLNAGAGGRATGELFF	TRBJ2-2	TRBV4-2
CASTWWGGAGELFF	TRBJ2-2	TRBV5-4
CATSNSVTGELFF	TRBJ2-2	TRBV15
CASSNLASTDTQYF	TRBJ2-3	TRBV5-1
CASSYGGVEQYF	TRBJ2-7	TRBV7-9
CASSIGGTGVKPQHF	TRBJ1-5	TRBV19
CATSAGTMSGNIQYF	TRBJ2-4	TRBV24-1
CASSEKAGDGEQYF	TRBJ2-7	TRBV6-1
CASSLAWAGDSPLHF	TRBJ1-6	TRBV5-4
CAWSGNSNQPQHF	TRBJ1-5	TRBV30
CASSPPGGDYGYTF	TRBJ1-2	TRBV3-1/TRBV3-2
CASSYTQDNEKLFF	TRBJ1-4	TRBV6-5
CASSFSLSNEQFF	TRBJ2-1	TRBV5-1
CASSLGTHADTQYF	TRBJ2-3	TRBV11-3
CATSDPTDRGKLMNTEAFF	TRBJ1-1	TRBV24-1
CASSIGGSEAFF	TRBJ1-1	TRBV19
CAIGTRSGNTIYF	TRBJ1-3	TRBV10-3
CASSLVAGGGYEQYF	TRBJ2-7	TRBV7-2
CASSTPGTGADTQYF	TRBJ2-3	TRBV19
CASSYSARGPPWEAFF	TRBJ1-1	TRBV6-6
CASSQKGNQPQHF	TRBJ1-5	TRBV3-1/TRBV3-2
CASRRYASQKNYGYTF	TRBJ1-2	TRBV10-2
CASSYSIAPERAFF	TRBJ1-1	TRBV6-2/TRBV6-3
CASSNIGSSGNTIYF	TRBJ1-3	TRBV25-1
CASRDDRGHGNQPQHF	TRBJ1-5	TRBV19
CASSYSSYEQYF	TRBJ2-7	TRBV6-6
CASSQGHRGELFF	TRBJ2-2	TRBV14
CASSLELAGGLNNEQFF	TRBJ2-1	TRBV7-9
CAWSPGPEANYGYTF	TRBJ1-2	TRBV30
CASSQDRTNGGELFF	TRBJ2-2	TRBV4-2
CAIRSTGGNHNEQFF	TRBJ2-1	TRBV10-3
CASSHRSGGAGDTQYF	TRBJ2-3	TRBV4-2
CASSEAGANYGYTF	TRBJ1-2	TRBV6-1
CASSPRGFQNTEAFF	TRBJ1-1	TRBV4-1
CSARGTANTGELFF	TRBJ2-2	TRBV29-1
CASSSQGSETQYF	TRBJ2-5	TRBV27